This T cell receptor (beta chain) was recovered during a study of blood T cells in healthy people across ages. General observations from the study: There was no known CMV status for donors, so expanded clonotype changes were possibly confounded. As naive T cell percentage varied, TCR beta diversity correlated strongly with it.

With a J-beta primer mix and a sample-barcoded 5' primer, a second PCR ran about 7 to 12 cycles. All samples yielded 2.5 million or more CDR3-containing paired-end reads. One entry per CDR3 protein results from TCRdb running MiXCR on the 5' RACE reads. The table has about 1.6 million distinct CDR3 sequences, 30% to 40% seen once; the top ten hold roughly 12%. This clonotype has more than one count but fewer than ten. The antigen is unknown. The sample was blood. This sequence was found in a woman under 40 in good health.

CDR3 nucleotides: TGTGCCAGCAGTTCCCCAACCGGGACGTCTGATGAGCAGTTCTTC. Its translation: CASSSPTGTSDEQFF. The rearrangement joins TRBV12-3 or TRBV12-4 to TRBJ2-1; the D call may be TRBD1 or TRBD2 (5 bases each). With 4 bases removed from V and 8 bases from J, the gap between germline ends came to 18 bases. CDR3 length: 15 residues.